A single sample is the source of the 12 T cell receptor beta chains below, sequenced in a study of OX40 agonist ivuxolimab in advanced cancers. Method: immunoSEQ multiplex PCR; TCRdb's copy keeps in-frame clones and lacks some. The sample lists approximately 76,000 clones, around 85% occurring once. This specimen was CD4+ or CD8+ T cells sorted from blood, taken in a trial of the OX40 agonist ivuxolimab. These receptor sequences come from an adult with an advanced solid tumor such as melanoma, head and neck, liver or kidney cancer.

V gene TRBV21-1 combines with J gene TRBJ2-5; the listed D gene, TRBD1, was not tested against the DNA. TRBV21-1 is labeled a pseudogene. The CDR3 covers 15 residues. The CDR3 is CASSLRPAGWETQYF. Here the CDR3 DNA reads TGTGCCAGCAGCCTCCGACCGGCAGGGTGGGAGACCCAGTACTTC.

The chain uses TRBV5-6 and TRBJ1-1; unclear D gene. The germline V gene has CDR1 SGHDT and CDR2 YYEEEE. The CDR3 covers 15 residues. The germline V and J ends were trimmed by 3 bases and 1 base, with 13 bases remaining between them. CDR3 region: CASSSVPAGNTEAFF. The CDR3, as DNA: TGTGCCAGCAGCTCGGTCCCCGCCGGGAACACTGAAGCTTTCTTT.

The chain recombines TRBV7-9 with TRBJ1-2; D unclear. The CDR3 spans 12 residues. The germline V gene encodes CDR1 SEHNR and CDR2 FQNEAQ (reference sequence). V was shortened by 5 bases and J by 8 bases, with 12 bases between the two germline ends. CDR3 in amino acids: CASSPGESGYTF. The CDR3 region has the DNA TGTGCCAGCAGCCCGGGCGAGTCCGGCTACACCTTC.

The CDR3 nucleotides read TGTGCCAGCAGTTACTCAGGGCCAAGGGGTAATTCACCCCTCCACTTT. Its translation is CASSYSGPRGNSPLHF. The rearrangement links TRBV6-5 to TRBJ1-6, with a tentative D call TRBD1 (5 bases). V was pared by 0 bases and J by 6 bases, with 12 bases between. Germline V CDR1 and CDR2: MNHEY, SVGAGI. The CDR3 consists of 16 residues.

The chain links TRBV27 to TRBJ2-7; TRBD1 aligns across 12 bases. CDR1 MNHEY and CDR2 SMNVEV come from the germline V gene (reference sequence). The CDR3 loop spans 14 amino acids. After removal of 6 bases from V and 6 bases from J, the junction contained 6 bases not matched to a gene. The CDR3 DNA reads as TGTGCCAGCAGCCGGGGACAGGGGGCTCGCGAGCAGTACTTC. Amino acids: CASSRGQGAREQYF.

This clone appeared once. The V call is TRBV4-1, the J call TRBJ1-4; D perhaps matches TRBD1 (5 bases). Trimming took off 5 bases at V and 7 bases at J, with 20 bases between the two ends. The CDR3 runs 16 residues. Germline V gene data show CDR1 as MGHRA and CDR2 as YSYEKL. CDR3 DNA: TGCGCCAGCAGCTCGCATTCCGGGACCCTTATTGAAAAACTGTTTTTT. Its protein product is CASSSHSGTLIEKLFF.

The chain employs TRBV6-5 and TRBJ2-3; TRBD2 agrees at 13 bases. The CDR3 sequence is 15 residues long. V lost 2 bases and J lost 9; bases outside the gene matches: 5. Germline CDR1 and CDR2: MNHEY and SVGAGI. The DNA for the CDR3 is TGTGCCAGCAGTTACCGGGGGACTAGCGGGGTAACGCAGTATTTT. Translation gives CASSYRGTSGVTQYF.

In its sample, this clone was seen once. In DNA form, the CDR3 reads TGTGCCAGTAACTCTGGGACCAGGAGCCAGCCCCAGCATTTT. This encodes CASNSGTRSQPQHF. V and J are TRBV19 and TRBJ1-5; D may be TRBD1 (5 bases). Per germline, CDR1 LNHDA and CDR2 SQIVND (reference sequence). The V gene lost 7 bases and the J gene lost 7 bases, with 17 bases spanning the gap. This CDR3 has 14 residues.

This clone showed up just a few times. The V gene is TRBV30, the J gene TRBJ1-2; the D is unclear. This CDR3 comprises 11 residues. Per germline, CDR1 GTSNPN and CDR2 SVGIG (reference sequence). V lost 1 base and J lost 7, with 7 bases in between. CDR3 amino acids: CAWSEEPGYTF. In nucleotides, the CDR3 is TGTGCCTGGAGTGAGGAACCTGGCTACACCTTC.

This sequence joins TRBV7-2 and TRBJ1-1, with D unclear. This CDR3 contains 15 residues. Trimming left V 5 bases short and J 1 base short, with 14 bases between. CDR1 and CDR2 (germline): SGHTA, FQGNSA. The CDR3 DNA follows: TGTGCCAGCAGCCTCAGGATCACGGGGAACACTGAAGCTTTCTTT. Its protein is CASSLRITGNTEAFF.

This chain uses TRBV4-3 with TRBJ1-1; the D is unclear. Trimming took off 3 bases at V and 5 bases at J, with 13 bases between the two ends. CDR3 length equals 14 residues. Germline CDR1 LGHNA, CDR2 YSLEER. DNA for the CDR3: TGCGCCAGCAGCCAGCAGGACGCAAGGACTGAAGCTTTCTTT. It yields the protein CASSQQDARTEAFF.

The genes are TRBV7-8 and TRBJ2-2; 8 bases line up with TRBD1. The CDR3 contains 16 residues. With V trimmed by 1 base and J by 7 bases, 8 bases remained unmatched. Germline V gives CDR1 SGHVS, CDR2 FQNEAQ. Here the CDR3 reads CASSLGRRGRSGELFF. The CDR3 DNA reads as TGTGCCAGCAGCTTAGGGCGCAGGGGGCGCAGCGGGGAGCTGTTTTTT.